Sequencing of this TCR beta chain was carried out in a study of chemoradiotherapy in HPV16-positive cancers (dated by TCRdb to between 2022 and 2023). As for the study more broadly: Functional T-cell assays on cells from two HPV16-positive patients defined candidate HPV-specific T-cell clones and common TCR motifs. TCR repertoires from over 80 patients with HPV-related cancers were then used to track the candidate HPV-specific TCRs and motifs. Whether T-cell immunity against the HPV oncoproteins E6 and E7 changes during chemoradiotherapy and whether survival is affected by this immunity were examined in the study. The study at large found these results: Among HPV16-positive patients, expansion of HPV-responsive T cells during chemoradiotherapy was associated with better recurrence-free survival. Only two HPV16-positive patients were used to derive the functional definition of HPV-specific T cells, and the survival association was reported for HPV16-positive patients. Expansion of candidate HPV-specific clones and E7-related TCR motifs was observed in the tumor microenvironment during treatment, whereas no such expansion was observed for non-HPV-specific T cells.

Because repertoires were sampled repeatedly during chemoradiotherapy, clonal expansion in the tumor microenvironment could be followed. The library was produced with the immunoSEQ multiplex PCR assay. TCRdb stores this immuneACCESS table with in-frame sequences only. Part of the clones is absent; in the studies checked, under half of the shortfall reflects unresolved V genes, and no reason is known for the rest. Recorded for this sample are around 4,900 clones; roughly 85% of them occurred a single time. The ten top clones hold around 8.8% of the sample. Taken from cysteine to phenylalanine, the CDR3 has 14 residues. Only the CDR3 DNA stays, 42 bases, in frame from base 1. CDR1 and CDR2, per the germline V gene, are SGHVT and SQSDAQ. Trimming at the junction amounts to 5 bases on V and 8 bases on J, and the germline ends lie 18 bases apart. With respect to this clone: The specificity of this receptor is unknown. The sample holds no much larger clone one base away, and base qualities are not on file.

This clonotype was sampled from a human donor with HPV-associated anogenital cancer. The sequence joins TRBV7-4 to TRBJ1-2, with no confident D gene call. Material: tumor tissue, obtained from a patient who underwent chemoradiotherapy. In nucleotides, the sequence is TGTGCCAGCAGCCCAGCCGGGAGGTCGGGAGGCTACACCTTC. It translates as CASSPAGRSGGYTF. With the portions outside the CDR3 filled from the reference TRBV7-4 and TRBJ1-2 genes, the complete variable region becomes GAGVSQSPRYKVAKRGRDVALRCDSISGHVTLYWYRQTLGQGSEVLTYSQSDAQRDKSGRPSGRFSAERPERSVSTLKIQRTEQGDSAVYLCASSPAGRSGGYTFGSGTRLTVV.